This T cell receptor beta chain was profiled in a study of blood T cell repertoires in COVID-19. Study in general: The United States, Italy and Spain were the sources of the acute and convalescent COVID-19 samples.

In this sample, this clone turned up a few times. Looked up from germline, CDR1 is SGHTA and CDR2 is FQGTGA. The length of the CDR3 is 14 residues. The germline V and J ends were trimmed by 1 base and 7 bases, with 13 bases remaining between them. Recruits, aged 18 to 89 years, lived in 20 to 30 US areas. Clinical history as reported by participants underpinned cohort assignment. In the original analysis: Amplification of reference gene primers provided the estimated nucleated cell counts. Only in-frame clones appear in the TCRdb table, and some are missing; sequencing was by immunoSEQ multiplex PCR. V, J and clone size reflect that table, while D and trimming were determined from the DNA. The data contain some 250,000 clones, roughly nine tenths of them singletons.

The genes are TRBV7-3 and TRBJ1-2, with D unclear. Material: PBMCs or T cells enriched from blood (not recorded which). The TCR comes from a human donor in a cohort exposed to, infected with or recovered from COVID-19 (not recorded which). The donor label of this sample is uncertain. CDR3 nucleotides: TGTGCCAGCAGCTTAAACGGCCAGACGGGTGGCTACACCTTC. Protein product: CASSLNGQTGGYTF.